This TCR beta chain was identified in a study of T-cell memory formation after mild COVID-19 (TCRdb year 2021). In terms of the full investigation: Most TCR sequence clusters were specific to one of the two donors. T-cell clones expanding and contracting after mild COVID-19 in two donors were tracked by longitudinal TCRalpha and TCRbeta repertoire sequencing. Two young, previously healthy adult volunteers, one female and one male, were included in the cohort.

This clonotype was picked up a small number of times. The target of this receptor is not known. The record has no base qualities; no much larger clone is one base away. Trimming leaves V shorter by 4 bases and J shorter by 5 bases, with the junction holding 8 bases beyond the gene matches. The CDR3 runs 14 residues from the cysteine to the phenylalanine. Only the CDR3 part of the read is kept: 42 bases, read in frame from the first base. CDR1 and CDR2, per the germline V gene, are SGHAT and FQNNGV. The research as a whole found: SARS-CoV-2 specificity of the second-wave clones peaking on day 37 was not confirmed. Contracting CD4+ clones turned up mainly in the CM and EM memory subsets, whereas EMRA was where CD8+ clones were enriched. Some responding clones were found in pre-infection memory, which suggests that pre-existing cross-reactive memory T cells took part in the SARS-CoV-2 response. Balanced CD4/CD8 phenotypes were observed for clones contracting from day 15 to 85, whereas a bias towards CD4+ was observed for a second wave of clones expanding from day 15 to 37. The study covered only two mild cases, and larger cohorts including severe cases with pre-infection samples were considered necessary.

Sequencing was carried out with an Illumina NovaSeq 6000. TCRalpha and TCRbeta cDNA libraries were constructed by 5'RACE with constant-segment primers, with sample barcodes and unique molecular identifiers being introduced. RNA was extracted from every sample with Trizol reagent. Amplification of the libraries took two PCR steps, and the second step added a second sample barcode plus Illumina TruSeq adapters. The libraries were sequenced on an Illumina NovaSeq using 2 x 150 bp paired-end reads. Per the authors' processing: Demultiplexing of reads and collapsing into UMI-guided consensus sequences were performed with migec v1.2.7. With mixcr v2.1.11, UMI consensuses were aligned to TRA and TRB V and J templates and assembled into clonotypes. Expanded or contracted clonotypes were those called significant by both edgeR and NoisET, with noise models trained on biological replicates. For edgeR calls, the cutoffs were a false discovery rate-adjusted p below 0.01 and a log2 fold-change threshold of 1. As an exploratory analysis of dynamics, PCA with hierarchical clustering was applied to max-normalized trajectories of the 1000 most abundant clonotypes. Each responding clone was given a CD4 or CD8 phenotype based on the CD4+ and CD8+ repertoires, which had been sequenced separately. TCRdb reprocessing: public reads trimmed at Q25 with fastp, clones called with MiXCR, in-frame beta chains kept. Every entry covers one CDR3 protein and lists the most common genes and DNA from its rows. The V and J calls shown here were made by TCRdb, not taken from the authors' results. The sample records hundreds of thousands of distinct CDR3 sequences, around 15% of which are singletons. The top ten constitute approximately 20% of the sample.

Ficoll-Paque density gradient centrifugation was the method used to isolate PBMCs. The source material was PBMCs or a T cell subset sorted from them (not recorded which). The origin of this receptor is a man aged 18 to 35 who had mild COVID-19 (a few samples of this study predate the infection). The sample titles of this study are shuffled in the database, so cell type and time point are left out; the donor was told from shared clones. The rearranged segments are TRBV11-2 and TRBJ2-7, with 7 bases aligning to TRBD1. The DNA sequence is as follows: TGTGCCAGCAGCTCCGGGACAGTGGGTAACGAGCAGTACTTC. It translates as CASSSGTVGNEQYF.